The clone carrying this T cell receptor (beta chain) appeared a few times. Its cognate antigen is unknown. This entry is derived from a study of beta chain features in type 1 diabetes. Study-wide background: Across the samples, roughly 98,000,000 sorted cells were examined in total. Whole-study findings and limits: Researchers reported that naive, central memory and Treg TCRB repertoires appeared more similar in patients than in healthy donors.

Isolated RNA was reverse transcribed in full, so expressed TCRB transcripts were sequenced. Only in-frame clones appear in the TCRdb table, and some are missing; sequencing was by immunoSEQ multiplex PCR. The sample contains a few hundred thousand clones, about a tenth of which appear only once. Via CD45RO/CCR7/CD25/CD127/CD95/CD27, cells of the CD4+ naive, central memory, regulatory and stem cell-like memory subsets were sorted. The CDR3 contains 13 residues. Germline-derived CDR1 and CDR2 are SGHNT and YYREEE (reference sequence). Trimming left V 4 bases short and J 10 bases short, with 16 bases between.

The chain carries TRBV5-4 and TRBJ2-3; D gene uncertain. Material for sequencing was central memory CD4+ T cells from blood. The clonotype comes from a man between 18 and 29 years old in good health. CDR3 loop: CASSQDLGLAQYF. Written as DNA, the CDR3 is TGTGCCAGCAGCCAAGATCTGGGATTGGCGCAGTATTTT. Combining the CDR3 with reference TRBV5-4 and TRBJ2-3 gives the whole variable domain ETGVTQSPTHLIKTRGQQVTLRCSSQSGHNTVSWYQQALGQGPQFIFQYYREEENGRGNFPPRFSGLQFPNYSSELNVNALELDDSALYLCASSQDLGLAQYFGPGTRLTVL.